This TCR beta chain was sequenced for a study of identical twins. Whole-study findings and limits: Zero-insertion results could be subject to partial confounding by invariant MAIT and iNKT cells.

The CDR3 covers 13 residues. Comment on this clonotype: What it binds is unknown. One junction end does not reproduce the germline sequence, and a read error may be involved.

TCRdb analysed the 5' RACE reads with MiXCR anew, one entry per CDR3 protein. The sample records about 720,000 distinct CDR3 sequences, roughly 20% being singletons. The same sample was also used in a study of T cells expressing NK-cell markers. That report notes: Sequencing of TCR beta repertoires drew on sorted CD3+CD56+NKG2C+, CD3+CD56+NKG2C- and CD3+CD56-NKG2C+ T cells. The study found these clonotypes also leading the CD3+CD56-NKG2C+ fraction in a few donors.

V usage is TRBV12-3 or TRBV12-4 and J usage is TRBJ2-7; D is unresolved. The receptor's source is a woman aged 18-29 years in good health. Sequencing was performed on PBMCs. For the CDR3, the DNA is TGTGCCAGCAGTTTCCCGAACTCCTACGAGCGGTACTTC. Its translation is CASSFPNSYERYF.